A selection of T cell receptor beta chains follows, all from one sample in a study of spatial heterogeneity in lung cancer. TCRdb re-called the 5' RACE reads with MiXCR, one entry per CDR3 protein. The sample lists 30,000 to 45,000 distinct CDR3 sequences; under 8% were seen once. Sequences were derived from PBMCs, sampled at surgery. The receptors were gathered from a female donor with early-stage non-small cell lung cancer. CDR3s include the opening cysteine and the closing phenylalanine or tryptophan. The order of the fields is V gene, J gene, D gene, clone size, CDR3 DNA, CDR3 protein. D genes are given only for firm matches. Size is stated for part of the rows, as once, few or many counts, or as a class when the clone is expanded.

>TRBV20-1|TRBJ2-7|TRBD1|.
TGCAGTGCACCTAGAGGGACAGGGGGAAACGAGCAGTACTTC
CSAPRGTGGNEQYF
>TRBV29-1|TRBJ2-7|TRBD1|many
TGCAGCGTTGAAGGGGGACAGGGATCAAGGGACGAGCAGTACTTC
CSVEGGQGSRDEQYF
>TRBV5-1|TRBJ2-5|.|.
TGCGCCAGCAGCTTGCTCACGGCGAGCCAAGAGACCCAGTACTTC
CASSLLTASQETQYF
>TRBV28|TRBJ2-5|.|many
TGTGCCAGCAGTTTATTGGACAGAAACCGACTCCAAGAGACCCAGTACTTC
CASSLLDRNRLQETQYF
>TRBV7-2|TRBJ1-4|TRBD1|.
TGTGCCAGCAGTCAAACGGGACAGAATGAAAAACTGTTTTTT
CASSQTGQNEKLFF
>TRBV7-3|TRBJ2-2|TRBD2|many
TGTGCCAGTCGGCGAGCGGGGGTCACCGGGGAGCTGTTTTTT
CASRRAGVTGELFF
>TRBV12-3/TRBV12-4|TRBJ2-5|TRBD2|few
TGTGCCAGCACCGGGGGGGGACTTCAGGAGACCCAGTACTTC
CASTGGGLQETQYF
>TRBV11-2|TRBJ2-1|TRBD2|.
TGTGCCAGCAGCATATTACTCCTAGCGGGAGCTTCGTACAATGAGCAGTTCTTC
CASSILLLAGASYNEQFF
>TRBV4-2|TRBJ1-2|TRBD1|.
TGTGCCAGCAGCCAACAGGGGGCGGGTAACTATGGCTACACCTTC
CASSQQGAGNYGYTF
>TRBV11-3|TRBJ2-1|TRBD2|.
TGTGCCAGCAGCCGGACTAGCTACAATGAGCAGTTCTTC
CASSRTSYNEQFF
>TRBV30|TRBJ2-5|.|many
TGTGCCTGGAGTCTTTCTTTAGGGGCCCAGTACTTC
CAWSLSLGAQYF
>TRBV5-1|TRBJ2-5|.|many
TGCGCCAGCAAATCAGGGGAGGCCCAAGAGACCCAGTACTTC
CASKSGEAQETQYF
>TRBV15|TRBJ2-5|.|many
TGTGCCACCAGCTACCTCTCCGGAGAGCGGGAGACCCAGTACTTC
CATSYLSGERETQYF
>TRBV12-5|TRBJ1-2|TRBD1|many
TGTGCTAGTGGTTTGGTACTTGGACAGGGTCTTCATGGCTACACCTTC
CASGLVLGQGLHGYTF
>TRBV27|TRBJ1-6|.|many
TGTGCCAGCAGTACCGGACAGTCTCTCTATAATTCACCCCTCCACTTT
CASSTGQSLYNSPLHF
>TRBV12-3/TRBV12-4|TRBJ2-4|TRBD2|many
TGTGCCAGCCAAAGCGGGGGGCTAGCCAAAAACATTCAGTACTTC
CASQSGGLAKNIQYF
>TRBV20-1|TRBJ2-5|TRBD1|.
TGCAGTGCTCAAGAAGGACAGGGGGCAAAGACCCAGTACTTC
CSAQEGQGAKTQYF
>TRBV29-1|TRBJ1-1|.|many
TGCAGCGTTGAACGGTCAGGGGTCACTGAAGCTTTCTTT
CSVERSGVTEAFF
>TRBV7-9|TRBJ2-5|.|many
TGTGCCAGCAGCTTTACGTCCCGGGTTAGGCAAGAGACCCAGTACTTC
CASSFTSRVRQETQYF
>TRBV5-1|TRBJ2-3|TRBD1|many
TGCGCCAGCAGCTTGTCCCCAAACAGGGGGACAGATACGCAGTATTTT
CASSLSPNRGTDTQYF
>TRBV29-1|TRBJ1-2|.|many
TGCAGCGTTGAGACAAACTATGGCTACACCTTC
CSVETNYGYTF
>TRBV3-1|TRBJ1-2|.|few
TGTGCCAGCAGCTCCAATAGGGGGAACTATGGCTACACCTTC
CASSSNRGNYGYTF
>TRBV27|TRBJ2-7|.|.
TGTGCCAGCAGTACCCGGGCCGACTACGAGCAGTACTTC
CASSTRADYEQYF
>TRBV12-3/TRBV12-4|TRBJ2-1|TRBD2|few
TGTGCCAGCAGTTTAGTGGCTAGCGGTTACAATGAGCAGTTCTTC
CASSLVASGYNEQFF